This T cell receptor beta chain derives from a study of beta chain features in type 1 diabetes. Study-level results: VDJ junctions from patients with type 1 diabetes contained fewer insertions and more deletions. Among patients with Type 1 diabetes, TCRB CDR3s were moderately but significantly shorter in every one of the four CD4+ subsets.

This clone was seen many times. Antigen: not known. Central memory, naive, regulatory and stem cell-like memory CD4+ cells were sorted by CD45RO/CCR7/CD25/CD127/CD95/CD27. Sorted populations all exceeded 95% purity. The CDR3 contains 16 residues. After removal of 3 bases from V and 1 base from J, the junction contained 7 bases not matched to a gene. Germline CDR1 MDHEN, CDR2 SYDVKM. The study reverse transcribed the entire isolated RNA, so it sequenced expressed TCRB transcripts. Sequencing of naive, central memory and regulatory T cell samples gave an average of around 3.5 million reads. TCRdb's copy holds only in-frame clones and misses some; the assay was immunoSEQ multiplex PCR. The repertoire has 100,000 to 150,000 clones, around 16% of them found once; the top ten carry 2.6%.

The TCR originated in a man aged 18 to 29 with type 1 diabetes. Sequencing was done on a sample of central memory CD4+ T cells from blood. The chain is built from TRBV28 and TRBJ2-5; 8 bases fit TRBD2. The CDR3 bases are TGTGCCAGCAGTTTTGGTAGCGGGACTCTCCAAGAGACCCAGTACTTC. This translates into CASSFGSGTLQETQYF.